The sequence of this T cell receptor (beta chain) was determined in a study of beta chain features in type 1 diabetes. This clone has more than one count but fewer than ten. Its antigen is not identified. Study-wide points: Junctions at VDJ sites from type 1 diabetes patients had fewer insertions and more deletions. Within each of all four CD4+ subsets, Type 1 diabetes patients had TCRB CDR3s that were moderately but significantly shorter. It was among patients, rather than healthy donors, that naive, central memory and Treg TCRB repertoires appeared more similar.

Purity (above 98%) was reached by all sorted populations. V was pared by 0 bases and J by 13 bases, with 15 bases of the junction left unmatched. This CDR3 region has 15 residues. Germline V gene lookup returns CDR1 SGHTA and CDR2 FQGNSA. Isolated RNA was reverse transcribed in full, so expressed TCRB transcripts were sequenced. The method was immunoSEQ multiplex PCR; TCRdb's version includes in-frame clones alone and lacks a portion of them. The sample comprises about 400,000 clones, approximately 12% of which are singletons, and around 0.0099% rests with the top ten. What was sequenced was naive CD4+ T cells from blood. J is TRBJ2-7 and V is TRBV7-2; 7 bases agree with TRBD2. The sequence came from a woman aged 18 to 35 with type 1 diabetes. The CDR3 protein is CASSLAASPAGELYF. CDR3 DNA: TGTGCCAGCAGCTTAGCAGCCTCGCCGGCGGGAGAACTCTACTTC.